One and the same sample provided the 3 T cell receptor beta chains below, sequenced in a study of T cells after somatic rescue of genetic block (TCRdb year 2020). Libraries came from the immunoSEQ multiplex PCR assay. As stored in TCRdb, this immuneACCESS dataset retains in-frame rearrangements with V and J assigned. A fraction of the clones does not appear; measured against another copy, unresolved V genes explain less than half of the discrepancy, and the remainder lacks a known reason. This sample holds roughly 120,000 clones; about 90% were observed only once. Around 1.5% of the sample comes from the top ten. Sequenced: peripheral blood mononuclear cells (PBMCs). These receptors came from a young woman.

This clone was counted once. V and J are TRBV10-3 and TRBJ1-6, with D possibly being TRBD1 (5 bases). The germline CDR1 and CDR2 sequences are ENHRY and SYGVKD. The CDR3 consists of 12 residues. V was clipped by 9 bases and J by 4 bases, with 7 bases between them. DNA of the CDR3: TGTGCCATACAGGATTATAATTCACCCCTCCACTTT. Translated: CAIQDYNSPLHF.

The genes are TRBV4-3 and TRBJ2-1; D might be TRBD2 (5 bases). The CDR3 has 16 amino acids. The V gene's germline CDR1 is LGHNA and CDR2 YSLEER. Trimming took off 4 bases at V and 8 bases at J, with 21 bases between the two ends. The CDR3 region has the DNA TGCGCCAGCAGCCTAGTTGGACTTACGAGAGGCGATGAGCAGTTCTTC. This codes for CASSLVGLTRGDEQFF.

The J gene is TRBJ1-1, the V gene TRBV7-9; D gene unclear. CDR1 SEHNR and CDR2 FQNEAQ come from the germline V gene (reference sequence). V gave up 11 bases and J gave up 0 bases, with 7 bases separating them. The CDR3 extends over 11 amino acids. The CDR3 loop is CAGYMNTEAFF. CDR3 sequence (DNA): TGTGCCGGCTACATGAACACTGAAGCTTTCTTT.